One and the same sample provided the 27 T cell receptor beta chains below, sequenced in a study of blood T cell repertoires in COVID-19. Data came from immunoSEQ multiplex PCR; TCRdb stores just in-frame clones and leaves some out. The table lists fewer than 200,000 clones, approximately 85% of them singletons. The sample taken for sequencing was peripheral blood. These receptor sequences come from a man between 60 and 75 years old who had recovered from COVID-19.

Written as DNA, the CDR3 is TGTGCCAGCAGCCAAGATCTTGGGGCCAACTATGGCTACACCTTC. Protein: CASSQDLGANYGYTF. The V call is TRBV3-1 (or the pseudogene TRBV3-2), the J call TRBJ1-2; possible D gene TRBD1, 5 bases. The length of the CDR3 is 15 residues. V was shortened by 0 bases and J by 2 bases, with 10 bases between the two germline ends. The germline gives CDR1 LGHDT, CDR2 YNNKEL (reference sequence).

V and J are TRBV19 and TRBJ2-7, with a weak D call TRBD1 (5 bases). Trimming shortened V by 6 bases and J by 7 bases, and 22 bases separated the two germline ends. Per the germline V gene, CDR1 is LNHDA and CDR2 is SQIVND (reference sequence). CDR3 length: 15 amino acids. The CDR3, as DNA: TGTGCCAGTAGCCAGTTAACAGGTCCCATGGGGGAGCAGTACTTC. Amino acid sequence: CASSQLTGPMGEQYF.

V is TRBV5-1 and J is TRBJ1-6; 7 nucleotides agree with TRBD1. This CDR3 is 15 amino acids long. CDR1 SGHRS and CDR2 YFSETQ come from the germline V gene. Germline trimming cut 5 bases from V and 9 bases from J; bases unmatched to any gene: 11. The CDR3: CASRVADRQGSPLHF. For the CDR3, the DNA is TGCGCCAGCAGAGTGGCGGACAGGCAAGGTTCACCCCTCCACTTT.

The V call is TRBV7-3, the J call TRBJ2-6; 10 bases line up with TRBD1. This CDR3 comprises 16 residues. Germline V gene data show CDR1 as SGHTA and CDR2 as FQGTGA. V lost 5 bases and J lost 2; bases outside the gene matches: 3. This CDR3 is CASSLDRGPGANVLTF. In DNA, the CDR3 is TGTGCCAGCAGCCTTGACAGGGGGCCTGGGGCCAACGTCCTGACTTTC.

This clone has only one observation. V is TRBV25-1 and J is TRBJ1-2, with TRBD1 as a possible D gene (6 bases). The CDR3 consists of 13 residues. The V and J ends lost 3 bases and 7 bases respectively, with 12 bases between them. CDR1 and CDR2 from the germline V gene are MGHDK and SYGVNS. CDR3 in amino acids: CASSDSIRGGYTF. CDR3 bases: TGTGCCAGCAGTGACAGTATCAGGGGTGGCTACACCTTC.

Ten or more counts support this clone. The chain recombines TRBV19 with TRBJ1-2, with unresolved D. V was pared by 6 bases and J by 2 bases, with 13 bases between. Germline CDR1 reads LNHDA; CDR2 reads SQIVND (reference sequence). The CDR3 is 14 residues long. The CDR3 sequence is CASRGGESNYGYTF. The CDR3 DNA is TGTGCCAGTAGGGGAGGCGAATCGAACTATGGCTACACCTTC. The complete variable domain, with remaining parts taken from reference TRBV19 and TRBJ1-2, reads DGGITQSPKYLFRKEGQNVTLSCEQNLNHDAMYWYRQDPGQGLRLIYYSQIVNDFQKGDIAEGYSVSREKKESFPLTVTSAQKNPTAFYLCASRGGESNYGYTFGSGTRLTVV.

V gene TRBV12-2 combines with J gene TRBJ1-2; TRBD1 was called by the table and not checked on the DNA. TRBV12-2 constitutes a pseudogene. This CDR3 spans 16 amino acids. For the CDR3, the DNA is TGTGCAAGTCGCTCCAACAGGGGCCCGGATAACTATGGCTACACCTTC. Translating it yields CASRSNRGPDNYGYTF.

This clone was seen once. This chain's CDR3 is CASSPGEFGTYEQYF. CDR3 coding DNA: TGTGCCAGCAGCCCCGGAGAATTTGGAACCTACGAGCAGTACTTC. The genes are TRBV7-2 and TRBJ2-7; no firm D call. The CDR3 has 15 residues. Germline-derived CDR1 and CDR2 are SGHTA and FQGNSA. V was clipped by 5 bases and J by 2 bases, with 16 bases between them.

This clone has just one count. This same CDR3 is encoded by further DNA sequences in the sample. The rearrangement links TRBV27 to TRBJ1-2; possible D gene TRBD1, 6 bases. CDR1 and CDR2 from the germline V gene are MNHEY and SMNVEV (reference sequence). The CDR3 is 13 residues long. Deletions cut 3 bases from V and 5 bases from J, with 10 bases between. The CDR3 reads CASSLTGEYGYTF. In DNA, the CDR3 is TGTGCCAGCAGTTTGACAGGAGAATATGGCTACACCTTC.

This clone appeared a single time. V and J are TRBV7-2 and TRBJ2-3; 9 bases are a match to TRBD2. This CDR3 has 16 amino acids. Unmatched junction bases numbered 10, after V lost 4 bases and J lost 5 bases. Germline assignment: CDR1 SGHTA and CDR2 FQGNSA. CDR3 sequence reads: CASSSQGGGAVDTQYF. The CDR3 DNA reads TGTGCCAGCAGCTCACAGGGCGGGGGGGCAGTAGATACGCAGTATTTT.

This clone came up once. This chain links TRBV3-1 (or the pseudogene TRBV3-2) with TRBJ1-6, with a tentative D call TRBD1 (6 bases). The CDR3 length is 14 residues. Germline V CDR1 and CDR2: LGHDT, YNNKEL (reference sequence). V lost 2 bases to trimming and J lost 6 bases, with 8 bases between them. This CDR3 reads CASSQLQGNSPLHF. The CDR3 DNA sequence: TGTGCCAGCAGCCAACTACAGGGTAATTCACCCCTCCACTTT.

The CDR3 DNA sequence: TGTGCCAGCAGTTTAAGGACAGATAGCAACTATGGCTACACCTTC. Residues: CASSLRTDSNYGYTF. J is TRBJ1-2 and V is TRBV6-5; tentatively, D is TRBD1 (6 bases). The CDR3 consists of 15 residues. CDR1 and CDR2 (germline): MNHEY, SVGAGI. V gave up 4 bases and J gave up 2 bases, with 14 bases separating them.

This chain's CDR3 is CASSYPTSGGTVRETQYF. Here the CDR3 DNA reads TGTGCCAGCAGTTACCCTACTAGCGGGGGGACCGTCCGAGAGACCCAGTACTTC. This chain uses TRBV6-2 or TRBV6-3 with TRBJ2-5, with 12 bases identical to TRBD2. CDR3 length equals 18 residues. CDR1 and CDR2 from the germline V gene are MNHEY and SVGEGT. With 2 bases clipped from V and 4 bases from J, the junction kept 11 bases outside the gene matches.

The chain couples TRBV6-2 or TRBV6-3 to TRBJ1-5; 10 bases align to TRBD1. V gave up 8 bases and J gave up 5 bases; unmatched junction bases: 9. Germline loops: CDR1 MNHEY, CDR2 SVGEGT. CDR3 size: 15 residues. The CDR3 loop reads CASCRDRGLDQPQHF. DNA for the CDR3: TGTGCCAGCTGCCGGGACAGGGGTTTGGATCAGCCCCAGCATTTT.

This clone was seen once. The chain joins TRBV10-1 to TRBJ1-2; D unresolved. The CDR3 runs to 15 residues. The germline V gene encodes CDR1 WNHNN and CDR2 SYGVQD (reference sequence). Trimming stripped 5 bases from V and 8 bases from J, with 21 bases between. The CDR3 spells CASSQVGRARRGYTF. CDR3 DNA: TGCGCCAGCAGTCAGGTGGGCCGGGCCCGGAGGGGCTACACCTTC.

The chain couples TRBV19 to TRBJ2-5; 8 bases align to TRBD1. V shed 4 bases and J 4 bases; nucleotides not matched to a gene: 11. The CDR3 consists of 16 residues. Germline V gene lookup returns CDR1 LNHDA and CDR2 SQIVND (reference sequence). For the CDR3, the DNA is TGTGCCAGTAGTAGGATCCGGGGAACAGGGGGAGAGACCCAGTACTTC. It yields the protein CASSRIRGTGGETQYF.

This chain links TRBV10-3 with TRBJ1-3; D unclear. The germline CDR1 and CDR2 sequences are ENHRY and SYGVKD. This CDR3 region has 15 residues. Trimming stripped 4 bases from V and 0 bases from J, with 10 bases between. This chain's CDR3 is CAISAGLYSGNTIYF. The CDR3 DNA follows: TGTGCCATCAGTGCAGGTCTATACTCTGGAAACACCATATATTTT.

This rearrangement joins TRBV4-1 to TRBJ2-1; 9 bases are a match to TRBD2. V was clipped by 1 base and J by 4 bases; unmatched bases: 5. Germline V gene data show CDR1 as MGHRA and CDR2 as YSYEKL. The CDR3 runs to 16 residues. The CDR3 DNA follows: TGCGCCAGCAGCCAAGGACTAGCGGCCTTATACAATGAGCAGTTCTTC. Translating gives CASSQGLAALYNEQFF.

The chain employs TRBV5-1 and TRBJ1-4, with a tentative D call TRBD1 (5 bases). V was cut by 0 bases and J by 7 bases, with 16 bases left in between. This CDR3 region has 16 residues. From germline, CDR1 is SGHRS and CDR2 YFSETQ. CDR3 loop: CASSLGVGTGGEKLFF. CDR3 DNA sequence: TGCGCCAGCAGCTTGGGAGTCGGGACGGGGGGTGAAAAACTGTTTTTT.

This clone was picked up a small number of times. The CDR3 DNA reads TGTGCCAGCAGCCTAGTATTTGACAATGAGCAGTTCTTC. Protein sequence: CASSLVFDNEQFF. V is TRBV11-3 and J is TRBJ2-1; D remains unclear. From germline, CDR1 is SGHNT and CDR2 YENEEA. CDR3 length: 13 residues. Deletions cut 5 bases from V and 5 bases from J, with 10 bases between.

The rearrangement uses TRBV4-2 and TRBJ2-7; maybe TRBD1 (6 bases). The CDR3 consists of 15 residues. V lost 0 bases, J lost 7 bases, and 16 bases lay in between. The germline V gene has CDR1 LGHNA and CDR2 YNFKEQ. DNA for the CDR3: TGTGCCAGCAGCCAAGAAGCCTGGGACACTTGGGAGCAGTACTTC. Protein product: CASSQEAWDTWEQYF.

This clone has a handful of counts. The V and J genes are TRBV10-2 and TRBJ1-2, with D maybe TRBD1 (6 bases). The CDR3 contains 17 residues. Germline loops: CDR1 WSHSY, CDR2 SAAADI. V lost 0 bases to trimming and J lost 8 bases, with 22 bases between them. The CDR3 sequence: CASSESRTEYRVWGYTF. The CDR3 coding sequence is TGCGCCAGCAGTGAGTCGAGAACCGAATACAGGGTCTGGGGCTACACCTTC.

This clone is a singleton in its sample. The chain links TRBV7-9 to TRBJ1-1, with a possible D match to TRBD1 (6 bases). V was cut by 3 bases and J by 2 bases, with 16 bases left in between. CDR1 and CDR2 from the germline V gene are SEHNR and FQNEAQ (reference sequence). The CDR3 contains 16 residues. In DNA form, the CDR3 reads TGTGCCAGCAGCTTTGGGGCTGGGGGCCGAAACACTGAAGCTTTCTTT. Amino acid sequence: CASSFGAGGRNTEAFF.

V and J are TRBV6-5 and TRBJ1-1, with 8 bases that match TRBD1. The germline V gene has CDR1 MNHEY and CDR2 SVGAGI. The CDR3 loop spans 14 amino acids. V trimming: 2 bases; J trimming: 7 bases; junction bases outside the gene matches: 6. The CDR3 protein is CASSYGQGAFEAFF. The CDR3 DNA sequence: TGTGCCAGCAGTTACGGTCAGGGGGCGTTTGAAGCTTTCTTT.

The chain is built from TRBV18 and TRBJ2-3; 12 bases match TRBD2. Germline V gene lookup returns CDR1 KGHSH and CDR2 LQKENI. CDR3 size: 16 residues. With 5 bases clipped from V and 2 bases from J, the junction kept 5 bases outside the gene matches. As DNA, the CDR3 is TGTGCCAGCTCATCAACTAGCGGGGGGTTCACAGATACGCAGTATTTT. Amino acid sequence: CASSSTSGGFTDTQYF.

V gene TRBV7-9 combines with J gene TRBJ1-6; 8 bases fit TRBD1. The CDR3 is 17 amino acids. The V and J ends lost 2 bases and 7 bases, in that order; junction bases with no gene match: 10. Germline V lookup: CDR1 SEHNR, CDR2 FQNEAQ (reference sequence). CDR3 amino acids: CASSLPPGQGGNSPLHF. The CDR3 nucleotides are TGTGCCAGCAGCTTACCGCCCGGACAGGGCGGAAATTCACCCCTCCACTTT. Full variable domain (outside the CDR3, taken from reference TRBV7-9 and TRBJ1-6): DTGVSQNPRHKITKRGQNVTFRCDPISEHNRLYWYRQTLGQGPEFLTYFQNEAQLEKSRLLSDRFSAERPKGSFSTLEIQRTEQGDSAMYLCASSLPPGQGGNSPLHFGNGTRLTVT.

V is TRBV5-1 and J is TRBJ2-5; TRBD2 matches 11 bases. The V and J ends lost 3 bases and 6 bases, in that order; junction bases with no gene match: 10. Germline V gene data show CDR1 as SGHRS and CDR2 as YFSETQ. This CDR3 is 16 amino acids long. The CDR3 nucleotides are TGCGCCAGCAGCTCGAGTAGCGGGGGGGCAGGGAAGACCCAGTACTTC. Its translation is CASSSSSGGAGKTQYF.